This T cell receptor (beta chain) was sequenced for a study of cytomegalovirus exposure and HLA in healthy donors. As concerns this clone: Its matching antigen is unknown.

Germline V gene data show CDR1 as MDHEN and CDR2 as SYDVKM. The length of the CDR3 is 12 residues. V was clipped by 5 bases and J by 9 bases, with 11 bases between them. The PCR used 60 Vbeta and 13 Jbeta primers. Some clones are missing from TCRdb's copy, which holds only in-frame ones; the method was immunoSEQ multiplex PCR. Among 160,000 or so clones, nearly 80% were seen once, and the ten largest hold almost 6.5%. Findings and limits, study-wide: In a later analysis, a missense DCLRE1C variant was linked to TCR beta V- and J-gene trimming. Many donors shared some public TCRs, even though most TCR sequences were rare. Three of the chains that were CMV-associated were confirmed in vitro to be specific for CMV antigens. A later analysis showed TCR association rates differing by HLA locus, peaking at DRB1 and lowest at HLA-C.

The sample comprised PBMCs. The V and J genes are TRBV28 and TRBJ2-1, with D maybe TRBD1 (5 bases). The origin of this receptor is a middle-aged man in good health and CMV-seropositive. Here the CDR3 DNA reads TGTGCCAGCAGTCTCATGGGGCGTGAGCAGTTCTTC. This gives the protein CASSLMGREQFF.